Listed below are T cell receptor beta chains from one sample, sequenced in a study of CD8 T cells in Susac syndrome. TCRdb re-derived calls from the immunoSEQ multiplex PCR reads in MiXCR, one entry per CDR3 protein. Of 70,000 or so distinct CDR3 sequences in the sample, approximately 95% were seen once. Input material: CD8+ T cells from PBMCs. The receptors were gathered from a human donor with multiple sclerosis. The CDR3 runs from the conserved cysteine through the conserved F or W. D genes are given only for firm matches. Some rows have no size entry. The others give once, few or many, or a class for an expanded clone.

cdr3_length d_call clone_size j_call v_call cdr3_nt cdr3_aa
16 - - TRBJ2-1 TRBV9 TGTGCCAGCAGCGTAGCCCAAGGAGGGGGGTGGAATGAGCAGTTCTTC CASSVAQGGGWNEQFF
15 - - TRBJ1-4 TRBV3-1 TGTGCCAGCAGCCAAGGAGGCCTCAACTTCGAAAAACTGTTTTTT CASSQGGLNFEKLFF
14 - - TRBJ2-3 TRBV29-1 TGCAGCGTGTGCCCGGGGACAAGCACAGATACGCAGTATTTT CSVCPGTSTDTQYF
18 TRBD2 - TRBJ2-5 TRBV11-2 TGTGCCAGCAGCTTAGATCCCCCTCTACTAGCGGGGTACGAGACCCAGTACTTC CASSLDPPLLAGYETQYF
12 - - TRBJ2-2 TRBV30 TGTGCCTGGAGTGGAGGGACCGGGGAGCTGTTTTTT CAWSGGTGELFF
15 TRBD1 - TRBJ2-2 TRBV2 TGTGCCAGCAGAGAACAGGGGGGGAACACCGGGGAGCTGTTTTTT CASREQGGNTGELFF
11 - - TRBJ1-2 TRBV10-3 TGTGCCATCAGTGGGGACGGGGGCTACACCTTC CAISGDGGYTF
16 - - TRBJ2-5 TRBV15 TGTGCCACCAGCATTGAGCCGGGACGTGGTATGCAGACCCAGTACTTC CATSIEPGRGMQTQYF
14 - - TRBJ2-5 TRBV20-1 TGCAGTGCCCAAGAGGCTGCCTTTTGGGAGACCCAGTACTTC CSAQEAAFWETQYF
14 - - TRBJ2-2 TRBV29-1 TGCAGCGTTATGCGGTCTCAGAACACCGGGGAGCTGTTTTTT CSVMRSQNTGELFF
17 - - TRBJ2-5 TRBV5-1 TGCGCCAGCAGCAGAGGTCGGGGGCTCGCCCTCCAAGAGACCCAGTACTTC CASSRGRGLALQETQYF
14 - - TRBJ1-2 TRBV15 TGTGCCACCAGCACGACCGCAGGGGACTATGGCTACACCTTC CATSTTAGDYGYTF
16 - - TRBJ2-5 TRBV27 TGTGCCAGCAGTGAACCCGGGACCAACCTTTGGGAGACCCAGTACTTC CASSEPGTNLWETQYF
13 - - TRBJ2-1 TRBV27 TGTGCCAGCAGTTTAGTGCAGGGTACGGTTGAGTTCTTC CASSLVQGTVEFF
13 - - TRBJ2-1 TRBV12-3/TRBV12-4 TGTGCCAGCAGTTTTGTCTCCTACAATGAGCAGTTCTTC CASSFVSYNEQFF
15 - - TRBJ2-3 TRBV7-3 TGTGCCAGCAGCCAGGGGACATCTTATTTAGATACGCAGTATTTT CASSQGTSYLDTQYF
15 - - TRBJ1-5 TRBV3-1 TGTGCCAGCAGCCAAGTCCCAGGGGACAATCAGCCCCAGCATTTT CASSQVPGDNQPQHF
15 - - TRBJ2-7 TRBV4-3 TGCGCCAGCAGCCAAGAATACAGGAGGTCCTACGAGCAGTACTTC CASSQEYRRSYEQYF
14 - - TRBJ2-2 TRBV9 TGTGCCAGCAGCGTAGGGGCAGCCCCCGGGGAGCTGTTTTTT CASSVGAAPGELFF
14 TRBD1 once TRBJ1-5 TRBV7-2 TGTGCCAGCAGCTTTGGGACAGACGAAGTCCCCGCGCATTTT CASSFGTDEVPAHF
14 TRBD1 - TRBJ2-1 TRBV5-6 TGTGCCAGCAGCGTCCGGGACAGTTACAATGAGCAGTTCTTC CASSVRDSYNEQFF
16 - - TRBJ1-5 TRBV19 TGTGCCAGTAGTATTGGGACTGTTTTTAGCAATCAGCCCCAGCATTTT CASSIGTVFSNQPQHF
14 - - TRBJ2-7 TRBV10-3 TGTGCCATCAGTGAGTCAGGGACCGGCTACGAGCAGTACTTC CAISESGTGYEQYF
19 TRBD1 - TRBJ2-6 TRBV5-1 TGCGCCAGCAGCTTGAGAGGGACAGCCCTCCCGTCTGGGGCCAACGTCCTGACTTTC CASSLRGTALPSGANVLTF
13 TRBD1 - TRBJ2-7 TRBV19 TGTGCCAGTAGTCCCGGGACAGGGCTTGAGCAGTACTTC CASSPGTGLEQYF
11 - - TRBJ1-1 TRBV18 TGTGCCAGCTCACCCGGGGAAGAAGCTTTCTTT CASSPGEEAFF
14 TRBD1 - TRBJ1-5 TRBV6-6 TGTGCCAGCAGTAACCGGGACAGCTATCAGCCCCAGCATTTT CASSNRDSYQPQHF
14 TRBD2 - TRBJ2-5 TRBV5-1 TGCGCCAGCACCACTAGCGGGTTATTGGAGACCCAGTACTTC CASTTSGLLETQYF
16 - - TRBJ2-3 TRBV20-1 TGCAGTGCTAGCTTTCCAACTAGGGGAGACACAGATACGCAGTATTTT CSASFPTRGDTDTQYF
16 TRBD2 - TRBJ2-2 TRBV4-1 TGCGCCAGCAGCCAAGATGCGGGAGGGGACACCGGGGAGCTGTTTTTT CASSQDAGGDTGELFF
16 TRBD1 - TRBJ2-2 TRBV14 TGTGCCAGCAGCCAAGGGGACAGGGAAAAACCCGGGGAGCTGTTTTTT CASSQGDREKPGELFF
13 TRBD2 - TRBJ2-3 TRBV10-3 TGTGCCATCAGGGAGGGGACTAGCGGGAGGAAGTATTTT CAIREGTSGRKYF
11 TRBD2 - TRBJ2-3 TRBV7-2 TGTGCCAGCAGGGCGGGGGGGACGCAGTATTTT CASRAGGTQYF
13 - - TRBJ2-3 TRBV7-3 TGTGCCAGCAGCTTAACCGGGTCAGATACGCAGTATTTT CASSLTGSDTQYF
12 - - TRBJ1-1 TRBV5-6 TGTGCCAGCAGCTTAGGGCAGACTGAAGCTTTCTTT CASSLGQTEAFF
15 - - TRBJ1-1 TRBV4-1 TGCGCCAGCAGCCAAGTCGCGGGGGGTGGGACTGAAGCTTTCTTT CASSQVAGGGTEAFF
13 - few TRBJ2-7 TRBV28 TGTGCCAGCAGTTTACCAGCCTCCTACGAGCAGTACTTC CASSLPASYEQYF
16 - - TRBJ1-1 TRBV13 TGTGCCAGCAGCTTTTTGAACAGGATACTGAACACTGAAGCTTTCTTT CASSFLNRILNTEAFF
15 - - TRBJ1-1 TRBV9 TGTGCCAGCAGCGTAGAGGGTAACATGAACACTGAAGCTTTCTTT CASSVEGNMNTEAFF
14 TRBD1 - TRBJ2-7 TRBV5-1 TGCGCCAGCAGCCCAGGGGACAGGCCCTACGAGCAGTACTTC CASSPGDRPYEQYF
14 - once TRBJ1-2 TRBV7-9 TGTGCCAGCATCGGGATTAGTGGAGGGTTAGGCTACACCTTC CASIGISGGLGYTF
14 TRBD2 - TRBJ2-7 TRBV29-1 TGCAGCGTTGTGGGGCTAGCGGGAAGGAACGAGCAGTACTTC CSVVGLAGRNEQYF
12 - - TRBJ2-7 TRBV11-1 TGTGCCAGCAGCCCTCAGTGGGACGAGCAGTACTTC CASSPQWDEQYF
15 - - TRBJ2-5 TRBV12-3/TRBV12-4 TGTGCCAGCAGTAATTCCCCCGTGGGGCCAGAGACCCAGTACTTC CASSNSPVGPETQYF
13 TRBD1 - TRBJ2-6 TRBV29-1 TGCAGCGTACAGGGGGCTGGGGCCAACGTCCTGACTTTC CSVQGAGANVLTF
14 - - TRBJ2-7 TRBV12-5 TGTGCTAGTGGTTGGGACTCGAACTCCTACGAGCAGTACTTC CASGWDSNSYEQYF
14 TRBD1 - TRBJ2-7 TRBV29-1 TGCAGCGTTGAAGGGCTAGGACAGGAATACGAGCAGTACTTC CSVEGLGQEYEQYF
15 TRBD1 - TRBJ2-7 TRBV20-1 TGCAGTGCCCCTCAGGGCAGGGGGCGTCAGGAAGAGCAGTACTTC CSAPQGRGRQEEQYF
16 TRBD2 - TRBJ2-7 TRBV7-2 TGTGCCAGCAGCTTAGGCCGGGGGGGCTACTCCTACGAGCAGTACTTC CASSLGRGGYSYEQYF
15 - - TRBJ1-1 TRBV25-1 TGTGCCAGCAAACCCCGACTTCCAAGGGACACTGAAGCTTTCTTT CASKPRLPRDTEAFF
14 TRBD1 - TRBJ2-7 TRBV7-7 TGTGCCAGCAGCTTAGGGGACAGTCCCTACGAGCAGTACTTC CASSLGDSPYEQYF
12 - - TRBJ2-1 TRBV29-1 TGCAGCGTTGTGGCAGGTTCACATGAGCAGTTCTTC CSVVAGSHEQFF
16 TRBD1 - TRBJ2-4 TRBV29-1 TGCAGCGTTGAGTACAGCCAGGGGGCAACCAAAAACATTCAGTACTTC CSVEYSQGATKNIQYF
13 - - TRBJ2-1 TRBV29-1 TGCAGCGCCGAGGGGGGACACTACAATGAGCAGTTCTTC CSAEGGHYNEQFF